This TCR beta chain was captured in a study of shared clonotypes between healthy human individuals. Study-level results: The study found about 5% of naive CD4 clonotypes shared across a few donors. Expectations were that clonotype sharing among donors would be affected by sequencing depth.

Several immunoSEQ 96-well plates shared each subset's DNA, each plate a replicate. Clones were read by immunoSEQ multiplex PCR, and TCRdb kept only the in-frame ones, dropping some. The sample has 2 million to 3 million clones, 93% seen once. With respect to this clone: Its antigen is still unknown.

Study donors comprised healthy, HIV-negative adults devoid of recent acute infection or vaccination. The CDR3 runs 13 residues. From germline, CDR1 is MNHEY and CDR2 SMNVEV (reference sequence). Trimming took 2 bases from V and 11 from J, leaving 10 bases between them. Sequencing input: naive CD4+ T cells from PBMCs. Noted subset: CD45RA+ positively selected. The TCR originated in a young man in good health. Some clones in this sample may be carry-over from other donors' samples. The V and J genes are TRBV27 and TRBJ1-6; no clear D. CDR3 sequence reads: CASSLGYPAPLHF. CDR3 DNA sequence: TGTGCCAGCAGTTTAGGGTACCCGGCACCCCTCCACTTT.